This is a list of T cell receptor beta chains from one sample in a study of shared clonotypes between healthy human individuals. Clones were read by immunoSEQ multiplex PCR, and TCRdb kept only the in-frame ones, dropping some. The sample has 2,100,000 or so clones, 90% to 97% seen once. Sequenced sample: naive CD4+ T cells sorted from blood. The receptors here all came from a man younger than 30 in good health. The CDR3 runs from the conserved cysteine through the conserved F or W. A D gene is named only where the DNA matches it firmly. Clone size is stated in some rows and not others, as once, few, many or a class when expanded.

TRBV27,TRBJ1-2,.,.,CASSMSPTVPGYTF,TGTGCCAGCAGCATGTCGCCGACCGTACCTGGCTACACCTTC
TRBV4-3,TRBJ2-5,.,TRBD2,CASSHLLAGAQTQYF,TGCGCCAGCAGCCATCTCCTAGCGGGAGCTCAGACCCAGTACTTC
TRBV11-2,TRBJ1-1,.,.,CASTQAQPNTEAFF,TGTGCCAGCACCCAGGCACAGCCGAACACTGAAGCTTTCTTT
TRBV6-5,TRBJ2-1,.,.,CASRFVAASGNEQFF,TGTGCCAGCCGTTTTGTGGCAGCGTCAGGGAATGAGCAGTTCTTC
TRBV5-1,TRBJ1-5,.,.,CASSLGSAGRLSNQPQHF,TGCGCCAGCAGCTTGGGGTCGGCGGGCAGGCTTAGCAATCAGCCCCAGCATTTT
TRBV7-2,TRBJ2-7,.,.,CASSSVGTGSYEQYF,TGTGCCAGCAGCTCCGTCGGGACGGGGAGCTACGAGCAGTACTTC
TRBV27,TRBJ2-3,.,.,CASSLFRGAADTQYF,TGTGCCAGCAGTTTATTCCGGGGGGCGGCAGATACGCAGTATTTT
TRBV6-1,TRBJ1-6,.,.,CASSGLAPLHF,TGTGCCAGCAGTGGTCTTGCACCCCTCCACTTT
TRBV9,TRBJ1-2,.,.,CASSVEGRDGYTF,TGTGCCAGCAGCGTAGAAGGTCGGGATGGCTACACCTTC
TRBV7-9,TRBJ2-3,.,TRBD2,CASSLAIAGATDTQYF,TGTGCCAGCAGCTTAGCTATAGCGGGGGCCACAGATACGCAGTATTTT
TRBV6-5,TRBJ1-5,.,.,CASSRTVSNQPQHF,TGTGCCAGCAGTCGTACGGTTAGCAATCAGCCCCAGCATTTT
TRBV6-6,TRBJ1-1,.,.,CASSYPVDTEAFF,TGTGCCAGCAGTTACCCAGTAGACACTGAAGCTTTCTTT
TRBV2,TRBJ2-2,.,.,CASSEEIGELFF,TGTGCCAGCAGTGAGGAGATCGGGGAGCTGTTTTTT
TRBV7-3,TRBJ2-2,few,.,CASSLTRGELFF,TGTGCCAGCAGCTTAACAAGAGGGGAGCTGTTTTTT
TRBV6-5,TRBJ2-7,once,TRBD1,CASSDRGRWNEQYF,TGTGCCAGCAGTGACAGGGGGCGCTGGAACGAGCAGTACTTC
TRBV18,TRBJ2-6,.,.,CASSPRQASGANVLTF,TGTGCCAGCTCACCAAGACAGGCCTCGGGGGCCAACGTCCTGACTTTC
TRBV7-6,TRBJ2-1,.,TRBD2,CASSLLAGGSYNEQFF,TGTGCCAGCAGCCTACTAGCGGGAGGATCCTACAATGAGCAGTTCTTC
TRBV4-3,TRBJ1-6,.,.,CASSQDGGTPLYSPLHF,TGCGCCAGCAGCCAAGATGGGGGGACACCACTTTACTCACCCCTCCACTTT
TRBV28,TRBJ2-3,.,TRBD2,CASKPGGDVSTDTQYF,TGTGCCAGCAAACCCGGGGGGGATGTTAGCACAGATACGCAGTATTTT
TRBV5-1,TRBJ2-3,.,.,CASSYRASTDTQYF,TGCGCCAGCAGTTACAGGGCAAGCACAGATACGCAGTATTTT
TRBV27,TRBJ1-3,.,.,CASSLSGVFSGNTIYF,TGTGCCAGCAGTTTATCGGGGGTTTTCTCTGGAAACACCATATATTTT
TRBV6-1,TRBJ1-5,.,.,CASSVQGGNQPQHF,TGTGCCAGCAGTGTACAGGGCGGCAATCAGCCCCAGCATTTT
TRBV29-1,TRBJ2-7,.,.,CSVEGQGTYEQYF,TGCAGCGTTGAAGGGCAGGGGACCTACGAGCAGTACTTC
TRBV20-1,TRBJ2-7,.,.,CSATEGHEQYF,TGCAGTGCTACGGAGGGCCACGAGCAGTACTTC
TRBV29-1,TRBJ2-7,.,.,CSVEEQGGEQYF,TGCAGCGTTGAAGAGCAGGGGGGCGAGCAGTACTTC
TRBV5-1,TRBJ2-5,.,TRBD2,CASSRMLGRGLYQETQYF,TGCGCCAGCAGCCGGATGCTCGGGAGGGGACTCTACCAAGAGACCCAGTACTTC
TRBV20-1,TRBJ2-5,.,.,CSVPRPETQYF,TGCAGTGTCCCACGGCCAGAGACCCAGTACTTC
TRBV18,TRBJ2-1,.,TRBD2,CASSPLGTSDYNEQFF,TGTGCCAGCTCACCATTGGGGACTAGCGACTACAATGAGCAGTTCTTC
TRBV7-6,TRBJ2-7,.,.,CASSTNAYEQYF,TGTGCCAGCAGCACAAACGCCTACGAGCAGTACTTC
TRBV6-4,TRBJ2-6,.,.,CASSVDSKSGANVLTF,TGTGCCAGCAGTGTGGACAGTAAGTCTGGGGCCAACGTCCTGACTTTC
TRBV7-8,TRBJ1-6,.,.,CASSLGQGGSPLHF,TGTGCCAGCAGCTTAGGGCAGGGCGGATCACCCCTCCACTTT
TRBV6-5,TRBJ1-2,once,TRBD1,CASTTGTGYGYTF,TGTGCCAGCACTACCGGGACAGGCTATGGCTACACCTTC
TRBV5-1,TRBJ2-7,.,TRBD2,CASSPGGSGQYF,TGCGCCAGCAGCCCGGGGGGGAGCGGGCAGTACTTC
TRBV29-1,TRBJ2-6,.,.,CSVDVAGANVLTF,TGCAGCGTTGATGTGGCTGGGGCCAACGTCCTGACTTTC
TRBV5-6,TRBJ1-3,.,.,CASSRRRVSGNTIYF,TGTGCCAGCAGCCGTCGCAGAGTTTCTGGAAACACCATATATTTT
TRBV4-3,TRBJ2-5,.,.,CASSQDTGETQYF,TGCGCCAGCAGCCAAGATACGGGCGAGACCCAGTACTTC
TRBV7-8,TRBJ2-7,.,TRBD1,CASSFGQGVYEQYF,TGTGCCAGCAGCTTCGGACAGGGTGTCTACGAGCAGTACTTC
TRBV6-1,TRBJ2-3,few,TRBD2,CASSEKSSGGSDTQYF,TGTGCCAGCAGTGAAAAGTCCAGCGGGGGGTCTGATACGCAGTATTTT
TRBV19,TRBJ2-5,.,.,CASSFLRGGTQYF,TGTGCCAGTAGTTTCCTACGAGGGGGTACCCAGTACTTC
TRBV2,TRBJ2-2,.,.,CASSEKYKGAGELFF,TGTGCCAGCAGTGAAAAATACAAGGGGGCCGGGGAGCTGTTTTTT
TRBV11-2,TRBJ2-1,.,.,CASSLVPGSSYNEQFF,TGTGCCAGCAGCTTAGTCCCCGGGAGCTCCTACAATGAGCAGTTCTTC
TRBV9,TRBJ2-3,once,.,CASSGPWGDTQYF,TGTGCCAGCAGCGGACCCTGGGGAGATACGCAGTATTTT
TRBV2,TRBJ1-1,.,.,CASSEQGRFTEAFF,TGTGCCAGCAGTGAACAGGGGCGGTTCACTGAAGCTTTCTTT
TRBV2,TRBJ2-2,.,.,CASAPYTNTGELFF,TGTGCCAGCGCACCGTACACGAACACCGGGGAGCTGTTTTTT
TRBV7-8,TRBJ2-1,.,TRBD2,CASSRLSLAGGYNEQFF,TGTGCCAGCAGCCGCCTATCCCTAGCGGGGGGATACAATGAGCAGTTCTTC
TRBV19,TRBJ1-5,.,.,CASSHTQGSSNQPQHF,TGTGCCAGTAGTCACACCCAGGGAAGTAGCAATCAGCCCCAGCATTTT
TRBV18,TRBJ2-2,.,.,CASSPISSGNTGELFF,TGTGCCAGCTCACCAATTTCCTCAGGGAACACCGGGGAGCTGTTTTTT
TRBV7-2,TRBJ2-3,.,.,CASSPGGRRSFTDTQYF,TGTGCCAGCAGCCCGGGGGGCCGCCGCAGCTTCACAGATACGCAGTATTTT
TRBV18,TRBJ1-1,once,.,CASSPPQEFTEAFF,TGTGCCAGCTCACCACCCCAGGAGTTCACTGAAGCTTTCTTT
TRBV2,TRBJ2-2,.,.,CASSELWEKGELFF,TGTGCCAGCAGTGAACTGTGGGAGAAAGGGGAGCTGTTTTTT
TRBV5-1,TRBJ2-2,.,.,CASSSPQPGDELFF,TGCGCCAGCAGCTCCCCACAACCAGGAGACGAGCTGTTTTTT
TRBV20-1,TRBJ2-7,once,.,CSAKFADGQYF,TGCAGTGCTAAATTTGCCGACGGGCAGTACTTC
TRBV29-1,TRBJ1-1,once,TRBD1,CSVYRGENTEAFF,TGCAGCGTGTACAGGGGGGAGAACACTGAAGCTTTCTTT
TRBV5-6,TRBJ2-3,.,.,CASSPNQGPKTPDTQYF,TGTGCCAGCAGCCCGAATCAGGGGCCCAAAACACCAGATACGCAGTATTTT